This note documents a single TCR beta chain sequence. The data originate from a study of blood T cell repertoires in COVID-19. The assay was immunoSEQ multiplex PCR, and TCRdb's table has in-frame clones only and misses some. The sample includes tens of thousands of clones, around 68% of them seen just once. The V segment lost 7 bases and the J segment 2 bases; nucleotides outside the gene matches: 6. Germline V gene data show CDR1 as SGHNT and CDR2 as YYREEE (reference sequence). The CDR3 runs to 14 residues. V gene TRBV5-4 combines with J gene TRBJ2-3; 8 bases map to TRBD2. The TCR was taken from a woman between 70 and 85 years old with acute or convalescent COVID-19. Sequences were obtained from peripheral blood. The CDR3 loop is CASAQRGPTDTQYF. The CDR3 DNA sequence: TGTGCCAGCGCTCAGCGGGGGCCCACAGATACGCAGTATTTT.